Listed below are T cell receptor beta chains from one sample, sequenced in a study of T-cell memory formation after mild COVID-19. MiXCR was run by TCRdb on the 5' RACE reads, yielding one entry per CDR3 protein. The sample includes some 130,000 distinct CDR3 sequences, about a sixth of them seen just once. The specimen sequenced was PBMCs or a T cell subset sorted from them (not recorded which). All receptors derive from a man aged 18 to 29 who had mild COVID-19 (a few samples of this study predate the infection). Cell type and time point are not known. Both conserved end residues are part of each CDR3. D genes are given only for firm matches. A row's size may be missing; if present it is once, few, many or a size class.

v_call: TRBV20-1
j_call: TRBJ1-1
clone_size: few
d_call: TRBD1
cdr3_aa: CSARQGRRENTEAFF
cdr3_nt: TGCAGTGCCCGACAGGGTAGGAGGGAGAACACTGAAGCTTTCTTT

v_call: TRBV20-1
j_call: TRBJ2-2
clone_size: NA
d_call: NA
cdr3_aa: CSARDHRTGELFF
cdr3_nt: TGCAGTGCTAGAGATCACCGGACCGGGGAGCTGTTTTTT

v_call: TRBV20-1
j_call: TRBJ2-3
clone_size: NA
d_call: NA
cdr3_aa: CSATYQLTQYF
cdr3_nt: TGCAGTGCTACCTACCAGCTCACGCAGTATTTT

v_call: TRBV6-1
j_call: TRBJ1-5
clone_size: few
d_call: TRBD1
cdr3_aa: CASSERQGPDQPQHF
cdr3_nt: TGTGCCAGCAGTGAACGACAGGGGCCCGATCAGCCCCAGCATTTT

v_call: TRBV5-1
j_call: TRBJ2-3
clone_size: NA
d_call: NA
cdr3_aa: CASTSGDTQYF
cdr3_nt: TGCGCCAGCACCAGCGGGGATACGCAGTATTTT

v_call: TRBV7-2
j_call: TRBJ2-5
clone_size: few
d_call: TRBD2
cdr3_aa: CASSFGLTSETQYF
cdr3_nt: TGTGCCAGCAGCTTCGGACTGACTAGCGAGACCCAGTACTTC

v_call: TRBV20-1
j_call: TRBJ2-1
clone_size: NA
d_call: TRBD2
cdr3_aa: CSARGAVSGGRWSYNEQFF
cdr3_nt: TGCAGTGCTAGAGGTGCGGTTAGCGGGGGGAGGTGGTCCTACAATGAGCAGTTCTTC

v_call: TRBV10-3
j_call: TRBJ1-1
clone_size: NA
d_call: TRBD1
cdr3_aa: CAISGQTGVVSEAFF
cdr3_nt: TGTGCCATCAGTGGGCAGACAGGGGTGGTCTCTGAAGCTTTCTTT

v_call: TRBV5-1
j_call: TRBJ2-3
clone_size: NA
d_call: NA
cdr3_aa: CASSLVAGSTDTQYF
cdr3_nt: TGCGCCAGCAGCTTGGTGGCGGGGAGCACAGATACGCAGTATTTT

v_call: TRBV5-5
j_call: TRBJ2-7
clone_size: NA
d_call: NA
cdr3_aa: CASSLGWGGYEQYF
cdr3_nt: TGTGCCAGCAGCTTGGGTTGGGGAGGCTACGAGCAGTACTTC

v_call: TRBV20-1
j_call: TRBJ1-6
clone_size: once
d_call: TRBD1
cdr3_aa: CSAPMRQGSSPLHF
cdr3_nt: TGCAGTGCTCCGATGAGACAGGGTAGTTCACCCCTCCACTTT

v_call: TRBV7-2
j_call: TRBJ2-3
clone_size: NA
d_call: NA
cdr3_aa: CASSPKDRFTDTQYF
cdr3_nt: TGTGCCAGCAGCCCGAAGGACAGATTCACAGATACGCAGTATTTT

v_call: TRBV7-2
j_call: TRBJ1-2
clone_size: NA
d_call: NA
cdr3_aa: CASSLPPGFGYTF
cdr3_nt: TGTGCCAGCAGCTTACCGCCTGGGTTTGGCTACACCTTC

v_call: TRBV5-1
j_call: TRBJ2-5
clone_size: few
d_call: NA
cdr3_aa: CASSLGASIAETQYF
cdr3_nt: TGCGCCAGCAGCTTGGGGGCTAGCATCGCAGAGACCCAGTACTTC

v_call: TRBV9
j_call: TRBJ2-1
clone_size: few
d_call: NA
cdr3_aa: CAISVQLAAYNEQFF
cdr3_nt: TGTGCCATCAGCGTGCAACTAGCCGCCTACAATGAGCAGTTCTTC

v_call: TRBV7-9
j_call: TRBJ1-4
clone_size: few
d_call: NA
cdr3_aa: CASSPVQGEKLFF
cdr3_nt: TGTGCCAGCAGCCCCGTGCAGGGTGAAAAACTGTTTTTT

v_call: TRBV14
j_call: TRBJ2-3
clone_size: few
d_call: TRBD2
cdr3_aa: CASSQPLLAGRADTQYF
cdr3_nt: TGTGCCAGCAGCCAACCATTACTAGCGGGGCGCGCAGATACGCAGTATTTT

v_call: TRBV15
j_call: TRBJ1-4
clone_size: NA
d_call: TRBD1
cdr3_aa: CATSDRVTEKLFF
cdr3_nt: TGTGCCACCAGCGACAGGGTGACTGAAAAACTGTTTTTT

v_call: TRBV5-1
j_call: TRBJ2-5
clone_size: many
d_call: NA
cdr3_aa: CASSLAPGANKETQYF
cdr3_nt: TGCGCCAGCAGCTTGGCCCCGGGGGCCAACAAAGAGACCCAGTACTTC

v_call: TRBV9
j_call: TRBJ2-3
clone_size: NA
d_call: TRBD2
cdr3_aa: CASSVGRGGVTDTQYF
cdr3_nt: TGTGCCAGCAGCGTAGGACGCGGGGGGGTAACAGATACGCAGTATTTT

v_call: TRBV6-6
j_call: TRBJ2-1
clone_size: NA
d_call: TRBD1
cdr3_aa: CASRGDRYNEQFF
cdr3_nt: TGTGCCAGCAGAGGGGACAGGTACAATGAGCAGTTCTTC

v_call: TRBV18
j_call: TRBJ1-1
clone_size: few
d_call: TRBD1
cdr3_aa: CASSPRTGLLGTEAFF
cdr3_nt: TGTGCCAGCTCACCCCGGACAGGGTTATTGGGAACTGAAGCTTTCTTT

v_call: TRBV20-1
j_call: TRBJ1-5
clone_size: few
d_call: NA
cdr3_aa: CSAKRDTESNQPQHF
cdr3_nt: TGCAGTGCTAAACGGGACACCGAAAGCAATCAGCCCCAGCATTTT

v_call: TRBV29-1
j_call: TRBJ2-2
clone_size: NA
d_call: NA
cdr3_aa: CSVGGPVTGVNTGELFF
cdr3_nt: TGCAGCGTCGGGGGGCCGGTGACAGGGGTTAACACCGGGGAGCTGTTTTTT

v_call: TRBV11-2
j_call: TRBJ2-3
clone_size: few
d_call: NA
cdr3_aa: CASSFKYPSTDTQYF
cdr3_nt: TGTGCCAGCAGCTTCAAATACCCTAGCACAGATACGCAGTATTTT

v_call: TRBV7-2
j_call: TRBJ2-5
clone_size: few
d_call: TRBD1
cdr3_aa: CASSLGQTFQETQYF
cdr3_nt: TGTGCCAGCAGCCTGGGACAGACCTTTCAAGAGACCCAGTACTTC

v_call: TRBV28
j_call: TRBJ1-4
clone_size: NA
d_call: NA
cdr3_aa: CASSLGNWEKLFF
cdr3_nt: TGTGCCAGCAGTTTAGGCAATTGGGAAAAACTGTTTTTT

v_call: TRBV14
j_call: TRBJ2-2
clone_size: NA
d_call: TRBD1
cdr3_aa: CASSPEMAGQGNRELFF
cdr3_nt: TGTGCCAGCAGCCCCGAGATGGCGGGACAGGGGAACCGGGAGCTGTTTTTT

v_call: TRBV7-2
j_call: TRBJ2-4
clone_size: few
d_call: TRBD2
cdr3_aa: CASSYGLAGTQAKNIQYF
cdr3_nt: TGTGCCAGCAGCTACGGACTAGCGGGAACACAGGCCAAAAACATTCAGTACTTC

v_call: TRBV7-2
j_call: TRBJ1-4
clone_size: NA
d_call: NA
cdr3_aa: CASSSGHNGKLFF
cdr3_nt: TGTGCCAGCAGCTCGGGACATAATGGAAAACTGTTTTTT